Described below is a single T cell receptor beta chain sequence and its context. Generated by immunoSEQ multiplex PCR, the TCRdb table keeps only in-frame clones and is missing some. The data show more than 350,000 clones, roughly 84% seen once. Ages ranged from about 18 to 100 years, with residence in 24 US areas. Cohorts were assigned according to the clinical history that participants reported. Exposed volunteers were people who met a COVID-19 case within 2 weeks before study entry. This entry is derived from a study of blood T cell repertoires in COVID-19. Study-level background: Donors in the United States, Italy and Spain gave samples during acute or convalescent COVID-19.

The sequenced sample consisted of PBMCs or T cells enriched from blood (not recorded which). This clonotype was obtained from a woman aged 18-29 years who had been exposed to COVID-19.

Written as DNA, the CDR3 is TGTGCCAGCAGCTTAGGGGCGGGAGCCTACGAGCAGTACTTC. This gives the protein CASSLGAGAYEQYF. The chain employs TRBV13 and TRBJ2-7; 7 positions match TRBD2. The CDR3 spans 14 residues. Trimming removed 0 bases from V and 2 bases from J; junction bases left unmatched: 1. The germline gives CDR1 PRHDT, CDR2 FYEKMQ (reference sequence). The full variable domain, its missing parts supplied by reference TRBV13 and TRBJ2-7, is AAGVIQSPRHLIKEKRETATLKCYPIPRHDTVYWYQQGPGQDPQFLISFYEKMQSDKGSIPDRFSAQQFSDYHSELNMSSLELGDSALYFCASSLGAGAYEQYFGPGTRLTVT.